This T cell receptor beta chain appears in the sequencing data of a study of T cells after posttransplantation cyclophosphamide. Points on this clone: The antigen is not known.

Busulfan-fludarabine conditioning, marrow transplant, and cyclophosphamide on days +3 and +4 were administered. Findings and caveats of the study: Later blood repertoires were often dominated by clones from the donor CD8+ memory compartment. After PTCy, TRB diversity resembled that of CNI/methotrexate controls.

TCRdb keeps only in-frame clones here, not all; method: immunoSEQ multiplex PCR. The table has just under 20,000 clones, around 87% seen once. CDR1 and CDR2 from the germline V gene are LNHNV and YYDKDF (reference sequence). CDR3 length: 16 residues. The junction had 1 base not matched to a gene; V was cut back by 1 base and J by 3 bases. The origin of this receptor is a female patient in her thirties or forties who received an allogeneic stem cell transplant from a related donor, was CMV-positive, and had no GVHD. Some T cells could come from the graft donor. V is TRBV15 and J is TRBJ2-3; 13 bases are shared with TRBD2. The material was PBMCs, obtained after allogeneic stem cell transplant with posttransplant cyclophosphamide. The CDR3 sequence: CATSRGTSGRTDTQYF. The CDR3 bases are TGTGCCACCAGCAGAGGGACTAGCGGGAGAACAGATACGCAGTATTTT.